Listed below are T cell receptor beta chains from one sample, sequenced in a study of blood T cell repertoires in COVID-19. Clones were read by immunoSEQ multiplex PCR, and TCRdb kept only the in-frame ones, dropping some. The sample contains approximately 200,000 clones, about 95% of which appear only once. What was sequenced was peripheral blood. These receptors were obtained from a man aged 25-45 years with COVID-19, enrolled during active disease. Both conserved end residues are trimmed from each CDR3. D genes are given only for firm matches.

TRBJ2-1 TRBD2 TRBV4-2 ASSQDRVAGGLTYNEQF
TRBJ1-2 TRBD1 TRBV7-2 ASSKPPGQEFGYT
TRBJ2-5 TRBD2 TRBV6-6 ASSRLAGGFSGETQY
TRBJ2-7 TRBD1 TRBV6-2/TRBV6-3 ASSRGQGIGEQY
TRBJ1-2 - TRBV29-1 SAPVREEYGYT
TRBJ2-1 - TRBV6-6 ASSSRLGEQF
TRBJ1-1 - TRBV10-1 ASSEGRPDTEAF
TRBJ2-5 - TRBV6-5 ASSNYRALRETQY
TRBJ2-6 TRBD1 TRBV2 ASVGQGWGANVLT
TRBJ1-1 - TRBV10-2 ASSESGVWGRSNTEAF
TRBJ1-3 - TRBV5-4 ASSLAGREDTIY
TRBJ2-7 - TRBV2 ASQQGSLLGYEQY
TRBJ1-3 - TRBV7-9 ASSLMAGDLSGNTIY
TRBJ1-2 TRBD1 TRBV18 ASWAGGDYT
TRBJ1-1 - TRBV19 ASSELRGTEAF
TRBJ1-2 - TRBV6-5 ASRRGDGYT
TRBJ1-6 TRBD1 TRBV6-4 ASSVDGTGNSPLH
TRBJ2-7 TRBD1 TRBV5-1 ASSRGTGSTYEQY
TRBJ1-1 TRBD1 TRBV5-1 ASSRTGLYTEAF
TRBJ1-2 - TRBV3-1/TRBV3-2 ASSQGGGYGYT
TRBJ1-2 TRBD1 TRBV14 ASSRDRNYGYT
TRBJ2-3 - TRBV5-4 ASSPRDGGSTDTQY
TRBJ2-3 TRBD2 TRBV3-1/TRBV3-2 ASSRMGLAGGSSTDTQY
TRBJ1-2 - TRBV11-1 ASSLVHGANYGYT
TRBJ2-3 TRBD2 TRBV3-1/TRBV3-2 ASSHQGLAADTQY
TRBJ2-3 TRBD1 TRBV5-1 ASSLGTGEDTQY
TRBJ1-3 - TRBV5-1 ASGSGTISGNTIY
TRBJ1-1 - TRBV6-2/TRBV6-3 ASSYRGANTEAF
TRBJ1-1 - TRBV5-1 ASSLGGTSMNTEAF
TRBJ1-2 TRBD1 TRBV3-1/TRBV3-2 ASSFRQGVTYGYT
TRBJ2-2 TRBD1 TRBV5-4 ASTRQGTTGELF
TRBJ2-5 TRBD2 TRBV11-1 ASSRTSGHQETQY
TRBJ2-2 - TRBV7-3 ASSPTRPNTGELF
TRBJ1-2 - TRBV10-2 ASSGPPQGWGSDYGYT
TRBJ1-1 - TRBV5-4 ASSLTGEHTEAF
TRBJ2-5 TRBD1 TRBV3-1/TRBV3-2 ASSQEGTGEETQY
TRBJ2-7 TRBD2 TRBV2 ASSEVPAGVAYEQY
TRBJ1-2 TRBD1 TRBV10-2 ASSGTGAAGYT
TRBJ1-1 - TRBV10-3 AISGTGGDTEAF
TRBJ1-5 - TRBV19 ASSIIGSRQPQH
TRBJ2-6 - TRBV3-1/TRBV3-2 ASSQDSSGANVLT
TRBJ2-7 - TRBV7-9 ASSLVTDSYEQY
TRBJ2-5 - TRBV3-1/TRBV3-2 ASSQDPGAQY
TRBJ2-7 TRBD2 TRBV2 ASSEGLAGTYEQY
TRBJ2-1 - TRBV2 ASSDPGQGSGGSQF
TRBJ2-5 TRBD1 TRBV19 ASSSSPGTGLETQY
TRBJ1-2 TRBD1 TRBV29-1 SVEDLGTGYYGYT
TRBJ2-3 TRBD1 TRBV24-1 ATSDPGQGSSTDTQY
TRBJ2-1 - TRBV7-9 ASSLEAGFSYNEQF
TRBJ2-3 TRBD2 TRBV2 ASSESGTSGGAETDTQY
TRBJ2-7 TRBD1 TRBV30 AWSAWMGQGVYEQY
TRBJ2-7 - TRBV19 ATRGNSYEQY